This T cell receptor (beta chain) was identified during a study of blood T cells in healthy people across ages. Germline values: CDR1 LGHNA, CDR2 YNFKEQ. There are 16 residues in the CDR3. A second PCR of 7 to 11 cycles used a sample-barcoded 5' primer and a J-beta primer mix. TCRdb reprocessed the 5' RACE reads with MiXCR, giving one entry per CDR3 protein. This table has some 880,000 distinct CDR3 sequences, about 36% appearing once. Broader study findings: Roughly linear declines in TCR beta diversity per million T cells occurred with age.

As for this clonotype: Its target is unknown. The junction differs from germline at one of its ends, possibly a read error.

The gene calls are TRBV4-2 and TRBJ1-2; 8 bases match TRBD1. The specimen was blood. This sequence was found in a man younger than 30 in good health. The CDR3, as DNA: TGTGCCAGCAGCGAAGAAGGGGACAGGCGGCTTCGCGGCTACACCTTC. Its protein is CASSEEGDRRLRGYTF.